The 20 T cell receptor beta chains below were found in one sample sequenced in a study of CD8+ T cells in alopecia areata. Treatment defined: oral pan-JAK inhibitor, 5-10 mg twice daily. Sequencing templates came from extracted RNA that was reverse transcribed into cDNA. The repertoire was sequenced with immunoSEQ multiplex PCR; TCRdb's copy has only in-frame clones and lacks some. This sample yields 150,000 to 200,000 clones, of which approximately 60% are seen a single time; over 12% belongs to the top ten. The specimen comprised CD4+ T cells sorted from blood, sampled at week 24, from a patient treated with tofacitinib. The receptor source for this set is a human donor with alopecia areata.

This rearrangement joins TRBV29-1 to TRBJ1-4; 10 bases agree with TRBD1. The CDR3 length is 16 residues. Trimming removed 5 bases from V and 1 base from J; junction bases left unmatched: 7. Germline CDR1 reads SQVTM; CDR2 reads ANQGSEA. The CDR3 DNA reads TGCAGCGTTTCATCCGGGACAGGGGAAACTAATGAAAAACTGTTTTTT. It translates to CSVSSGTGETNEKLFF.

This chain connects TRBV7-3 to TRBJ2-3; no clear D. Trimming cost V 1 base and J 5 bases, with 10 bases left between them. CDR3 size: 14 residues. CDR1 is SGHTA and CDR2 is FQGTGA in the germline V gene. The CDR3 region is CASSLNGRGDTQYF. DNA of the CDR3: TGTGCCAGCAGCTTAAATGGTAGAGGAGATACGCAGTATTTT.

There are many counts of this clone. The V gene is TRBV6-4, the J gene TRBJ2-3; D could derive from TRBD1 or TRBD2 (5 bases each). The CDR3 totals 14 residues. In germline, CDR1 is MRHNA, CDR2 SNTAGT. V lost 4 bases to trimming and J lost 6 bases, with 14 bases between them. The CDR3 coding sequence is TGTGCCAGCAGTGGAGGGACCGGCAGGGATACGCAGTATTTT. Translating gives CASSGGTGRDTQYF.

This clone showed up just a few times. V usage is TRBV7-9 and J usage is TRBJ2-2, with D possibly being TRBD1 or TRBD2 (6 bases each). Germline-derived CDR1 and CDR2 are SEHNR and FQNEAQ (reference sequence). The V end lost 5 bases, the J end lost 5 bases, and 15 bases lay between the germline ends. This CDR3 comprises 15 residues. The CDR3 spells CASSPITGRTGELFF. In DNA, the CDR3 is TGTGCCAGCAGCCCCATTACAGGGAGGACCGGGGAGCTGTTTTTT.

V usage is TRBV6-1 and J usage is TRBJ1-2; tentatively, D is TRBD1 (5 bases). The germline gives CDR1 MNHNS, CDR2 SASEGT. This CDR3 has 14 residues. V was cut by 1 base and J by 3 bases, with 9 bases left in between. For the CDR3, the DNA is TGTGCCAGCAGTGAAGTGACAGCCCACTATGGCTACACCTTC. Its protein product is CASSEVTAHYGYTF.

The chain links TRBV29-1 to TRBJ1-2, with D unresolved. The CDR3 extends over 11 amino acids. Deletions cut 6 bases from V and 5 bases from J, with 10 bases between. Germline loops: CDR1 SQVTM, CDR2 ANQGSEA. CDR3 protein: CSVLEGYGYTF. CDR3 in DNA: TGCAGCGTCTTAGAGGGTTATGGCTACACCTTC.

The chain uses TRBV29-1 and TRBJ2-5; D not certain. V was cut by 6 bases and J by 5 bases, with 7 bases left in between. The CDR3 extends over 10 amino acids. CDR1 is SQVTM, CDR2 ANQGSEA, per germline. CDR3 bases: TGCAGCGTCACTGGGGAGACCCAGTACTTC. Translating it yields CSVTGETQYF.

V and J are TRBV5-1 and TRBJ1-5, with TRBD1 matching over 7 bases. V shed 4 bases, J shed 1 base, and the junction held 8 bases outside the gene matches. CDR3 size: 16 residues. Germline CDR1 and CDR2: SGHRS and YFSETQ. CDR3: CASSPLGGESNQPQHF. CDR3 in DNA: TGCGCCAGCAGCCCCTTAGGGGGCGAGAGCAATCAGCCCCAGCATTTT.

V gene TRBV29-1 combines with J gene TRBJ1-1, with TRBD1 as a possible D gene (5 bases). CDR1 and CDR2 (germline): SQVTM, ANQGSEA. The CDR3 consists of 13 residues. Trimming pared 3 bases from V and 1 base from J, leaving 9 bases between. The CDR3 bases are TGCAGCGTTGACGGCAGGGCGAACACTGAAGCTTTCTTT. It yields the protein CSVDGRANTEAFF.

The chain combines TRBV21-1 with TRBJ2-5; the table's D call, TRBD1, has no DNA check behind it. TRBV21-1 is assigned pseudogene status. This CDR3 is built from 15 residues. CDR3 nucleotide sequence: TGTGCCAGCAAGGGGGTACGGGACACTCCGGTGACCCAGTACTTC. Protein product: CASKGVRDTPVTQYF.

The rearrangement links TRBV25-1 to TRBJ2-5; 8 bases agree with TRBD2. CDR1 is MGHDK and CDR2 is SYGVNS in the germline V gene. This CDR3 comprises 14 residues. With 5 bases clipped from V and 5 bases from J, the junction kept 7 bases outside the gene matches. As DNA, the CDR3 is TGTGCCAGCAGTACGGCGGGGGGCCTGGAGACCCAGTACTTC. Translated: CASSTAGGLETQYF.

The chain uses TRBV25-1 and TRBJ1-6; D ambiguous. The CDR3 runs to 13 residues. Trimming stripped 4 bases from V and 9 bases from J, with 10 bases between. The germline V gene encodes CDR1 MGHDK and CDR2 SYGVNS. The CDR3 reads CASSATSSSPLHF. The CDR3 DNA is TGTGCCAGCAGTGCGACAAGTAGTTCACCCCTCCACTTT.

The chain uses TRBV29-1 and TRBJ1-2; 8 bases line up with TRBD1. V shed 6 bases, J shed 3 bases, and the junction held 3 bases outside the gene matches. CDR1 SQVTM and CDR2 ANQGSEA come from the germline V gene. The length of the CDR3 is 12 residues. CDR3 DNA: TGCAGCGTAACAGGGGGGGACTATGGCTACACCTTC. Protein product: CSVTGGDYGYTF.

This clone was counted a single time. This chain uses TRBV9 with TRBJ1-6, with D tentatively TRBD1 (5 bases). Per the germline V gene, CDR1 is SGDLS and CDR2 is YYNGEE. The CDR3 is 14 residues long. The germline V and J ends were trimmed by 3 bases and 10 bases, with 14 bases remaining between them. The CDR3 sequence is CASSAAHGDSPLHF. The CDR3 nucleotides are TGTGCCAGCAGCGCCGCCCACGGGGACTCACCCCTCCACTTT.

This clone was counted only a few times. The V gene is TRBV7-9, the J gene TRBJ1-3; no definite D call. V shed 3 bases and J shed 8 bases, with 11 bases lying between them. Germline V gene lookup returns CDR1 SEHNR and CDR2 FQNEAQ (reference sequence). CDR3 length: 13 residues. This CDR3 reads CASSLEPVDTIYF. CDR3 nucleotides: TGTGCCAGCAGCTTGGAACCGGTGGACACCATATATTTT.

The chain has TRBV23-1 and TRBJ1-2; D unresolved. TRBV23-1 carries the ORF label, with uncertain function. Trimming took 2 bases from V and 6 from J, leaving 19 bases between them. This CDR3 region has 16 residues. The CDR3 spells CASSQIVGRLINGYTF. DNA of the CDR3: TGCGCCAGCAGTCAAATCGTCGGCAGGCTGATAAATGGCTACACCTTC.

The chain employs TRBV6-1 and TRBJ2-5; tentative D call: TRBD1 (6 bases). V shed 6 bases and J shed 1 base, with 12 bases lying between them. The CDR3 runs to 14 residues. CDR1 is MNHNS and CDR2 is SASEGT in the germline V gene. CDR3 in amino acids: CASSRDTFQETQYF. CDR3 bases: TGTGCCAGCAGCCGGGACACTTTCCAAGAGACCCAGTACTTC.

In its sample, this clone was seen a few times. The chain has TRBV18 and TRBJ1-1; no definite D call. Germline V gene data show CDR1 as KGHSH and CDR2 as LQKENI. The length of the CDR3 is 15 residues. V gave up 2 bases and J gave up 0 bases, with 10 bases separating them. The CDR3 region has the DNA TGTGCCAGCTCACCAATAGGAACAGTGAACACTGAAGCTTTCTTT. Amino acids: CASSPIGTVNTEAFF.

V usage is TRBV4-1 and J usage is TRBJ1-6; no clear D. Trimming left V 4 bases short and J 16 bases short, with 14 bases between. CDR1 and CDR2 from the germline V gene are MGHRA and YSYEKL. This CDR3 has 12 amino acids. The CDR3 sequence is CASSLDAVTLHF. CDR3 nucleotides: TGCGCCAGCAGCCTTGACGCCGTCACGCTCCACTTT.

Only one count was recorded for this clone. This chain uses TRBV30 with TRBJ1-6; the D is unclear. Trimming took off 3 bases at V and 3 bases at J, with 12 bases between the two ends. CDR3 size: 15 residues. CDR1 is GTSNPN and CDR2 is SVGIG in the germline V gene (reference sequence). This chain's CDR3 is CAWSVDGIYNSPLHF. CDR3 DNA sequence: TGTGCCTGGAGCGTCGACGGCATCTATAATTCACCCCTCCACTTT. The full variable domain, with the rest looked up from reference TRBV30 and TRBJ1-6, is SQTIHQWPATLVQPVGSPLSLECTVEGTSNPNLYWYRQAAGRGLQLLFYSVGIGQISSEVPQNLSASRPQDRQFILSSKKLLLSDSGFYLCAWSVDGIYNSPLHFGNGTRLTVT.